A single sample is the source of the 15 T cell receptor beta chains below, sequenced in a study of T cell repertoires in cytomegalovirus infection. TCRdb passed the reads through MiXCR, listing each CDR3 protein once. The profile shows 200,000 to 300,000 distinct CDR3 sequences, roughly 10% of them singletons. Sequenced sample: PBMCs. The receptors were gathered from a human donor in good health (CMV status not recorded). Some clones in this sample may be carry-over from other donors' samples.

The chain couples TRBV3-1 to TRBJ1-5, with D tentatively TRBD1 (6 bases). The CDR3 is made up of 12 amino acids. Germline V gives CDR1 LGHDT, CDR2 YNNKEL (reference sequence). Trimming took off 3 bases at V and 7 bases at J, with 7 bases between the two ends. CDR3 bases: TGTGCCAGCAGCCATACAGGGCAGCCCCAGCATTTT. Protein product: CASSHTGQPQHF.

This clonotype was observed at least ten times. The rearrangement joins TRBV7-2 to TRBJ2-2; 9 nucleotides align to TRBD1. V lost 1 base, J lost 7 bases, and 10 bases stayed unmatched. The CDR3 runs to 17 residues. Per the germline V gene, CDR1 is SGHTA and CDR2 is FQGNSA. CDR3: CASSLGPAGTGNGELFF. In DNA form, the CDR3 reads TGTGCCAGCAGCTTAGGCCCAGCCGGGACAGGGAACGGGGAGCTGTTTTTT.

Only a few counts were recorded for this clonotype. The V call is TRBV12-3 or TRBV12-4, the J call TRBJ2-6, with 7 bases fitting TRBD1. The CDR3 consists of 15 residues. Trimming at V came to 7 bases and at J to 4 bases, leaving 7 bases not matched to a gene. The CDR3 spells CASNLDRDGANVLTF. The CDR3 DNA reads as TGTGCCAGCAATCTCGACAGGGACGGGGCCAACGTCCTGACTTTC.

There are a few counts of this clonotype. The rearrangement links TRBV14 to TRBJ2-7; 7 bases match TRBD1. Germline CDR1 and CDR2: SGHDN and FVKESK. Trimming removed 0 bases from V and 0 bases from J; junction bases left unmatched: 11. This CDR3 is built from 18 residues. This CDR3 reads CASSQDFAGWDSSYEQYF. CDR3 nucleotide sequence: TGTGCCAGCAGCCAAGATTTTGCAGGGTGGGACAGCTCCTACGAGCAGTACTTC.

This clonotype has at least ten counts. This chain links TRBV7-2 with TRBJ1-1, with D perhaps TRBD1 (6 bases). V lost 0 bases and J lost 8, with 16 bases in between. The CDR3 is 15 residues long. Germline CDR1 and CDR2: SGHTA and FQGNSA. CDR3 region: CASSLAFTLGTEAFF. The CDR3 DNA is TGTGCCAGCAGCTTAGCTTTTACATTGGGGACAGAAGCTTTCTTT.

This clonotype was picked up many times. The V gene is TRBV7-8, the J gene TRBJ2-3; TRBD2 matches at 10 bases. V trimming: 5 bases; J trimming: 3 bases; junction bases outside the gene matches: 8. Looked up from germline, CDR1 is SGHVS and CDR2 is FQNEAQ. The CDR3 contains 16 residues. The CDR3 protein is CASSLELAGRTDTQYF. In DNA, the CDR3 is TGTGCCAGCAGCCTCGAACTAGCGGGGAGGACAGATACGCAGTATTTT.

This clonotype has a count of ten or more. V and J are TRBV28 and TRBJ1-4; perhaps TRBD1 as D (6 bases). The CDR3 contains 16 residues. V was clipped by 5 bases and J by 0 bases, with 13 bases between them. In germline, CDR1 is MDHEN, CDR2 SYDVKM. The CDR3 coding sequence is TGTGCCAGCAGTAAAAACAGGGTTGCAACTAATGAAAAACTGTTTTTT. Its translation: CASSKNRVATNEKLFF.

This clonotype has at least ten counts. The J gene is TRBJ2-3, the V gene TRBV7-2; D could derive from TRBD1 or TRBD2 (6 bases each). Trimming cost V 5 bases and J 9 bases, with 18 bases left between them. The CDR3 is 14 amino acids. Germline V gene sequence: CDR1 SGHTA, CDR2 FQGNSA. The CDR3 protein is CASSPSWGADTQYF. DNA of the CDR3: TGTGCCAGCAGCCCTAGTTGGGGGGCGGACACGCAGTATTTT. Full variable domain (remainder filled in from reference TRBV7-2 and TRBJ2-3): GAGVSQSPSNKVTEKGKDVELRCDPISGHTALYWYRQSLGQGLEFLIYFQGNSAPDKSGLPSDRFSAERTGGSVSTLTIQRTQQEDSAVYLCASSPSWGADTQYFGPGTRLTVL.

This clonotype has at least ten counts. The rearrangement joins TRBV28 to TRBJ1-1; no reliable D call. CDR1 and CDR2 (germline): MDHEN, SYDVKM. This CDR3 spans 15 amino acids. Trimming took off 2 bases at V and 3 bases at J, with 13 bases between the two ends. The CDR3: CASSLDSGGYTEAFF. In DNA, the CDR3 is TGTGCCAGCAGTTTAGATTCCGGTGGGTACACTGAAGCTTTCTTT.

This clonotype was seen many times. The chain couples TRBV7-9 to TRBJ2-5; D is ambiguous. Trimming stripped 0 bases from V and 1 base from J, with 9 bases between. CDR3 size: 15 residues. Germline loops: CDR1 SEHNR, CDR2 FQNEAQ (reference sequence). CDR3 nucleotide sequence: TGTGCCAGCAGCTTAGCGGGCAGGTCCCAAGAGACCCAGTACTTC. It codes for CASSLAGRSQETQYF.

CDR3 DNA sequence: TGTGCCAGCACGGGCCTAAATAGCAATCAGCCCCAGCATTTT. As protein: CASTGLNSNQPQHF. The V gene is TRBV28, the J gene TRBJ1-5; D is undetermined. The CDR3 is made up of 14 amino acids. Between the trimmed V and J ends, which lost 7 bases and 0 bases, there was a span of 10 bases. The germline CDR1 and CDR2 sequences are MDHEN and SYDVKM.

This clonotype was seen many times. This chain links TRBV5-6 with TRBJ1-1; D unclear. The V gene's germline CDR1 is SGHDT and CDR2 YYEEEE. The CDR3 contains 12 residues. V gave up 3 bases and J gave up 6 bases, with 9 bases separating them. The CDR3 DNA sequence: TGTGCCAGCAGCTCGCTGATCTCTGAAGCTTTCTTT. Translating gives CASSSLISEAFF.

At least ten counts were recorded for this clonotype. The J gene is TRBJ2-7, the V gene TRBV11-2, with D hard to call. Germline CDR1 SGHAT, CDR2 FQNNGV. The germline V and J ends were trimmed by 0 bases and 4 bases, with 7 bases remaining between them. The CDR3 has 13 amino acids. CDR3 protein: CASSLEPGYEQYF. The CDR3, as DNA: TGTGCCAGCAGCTTAGAGCCAGGTTACGAGCAGTACTTC.

This clonotype was seen ten or more times. The CDR3 DNA is TGTGCCAGCAGCTTACGGACCTCAACTAATGAAAAACTGTTTTTT. Translating it yields CASSLRTSTNEKLFF. This chain uses TRBV7-2 with TRBJ1-4, with D uncertain. This CDR3 contains 15 residues. V dropped 2 bases and J dropped 0 bases, with 7 bases sitting between them. The V gene's germline CDR1 is SGHTA and CDR2 FQGNSA.

In this sample, this clonotype turned up many times. This rearrangement joins TRBV7-9 to TRBJ1-1; a weak D match, TRBD1 (5 bases). The CDR3 contains 15 residues. The V gene lost 3 bases and the J gene lost 0 bases, with 11 bases spanning the gap. Germline V gene lookup returns CDR1 SEHNR and CDR2 FQNEAQ (reference sequence). This CDR3 reads CASSLSSGLNTEAFF. The CDR3 bases are TGTGCCAGCAGCTTGAGTTCAGGGTTGAACACTGAAGCTTTCTTT. Full variable domain (outside the CDR3, taken from reference TRBV7-9 and TRBJ1-1): DTGVSQNPRHKITKRGQNVTFRCDPISEHNRLYWYRQTLGQGPEFLTYFQNEAQLEKSRLLSDRFSAERPKGSFSTLEIQRTEQGDSAMYLCASSLSSGLNTEAFFGQGTRLTVV.